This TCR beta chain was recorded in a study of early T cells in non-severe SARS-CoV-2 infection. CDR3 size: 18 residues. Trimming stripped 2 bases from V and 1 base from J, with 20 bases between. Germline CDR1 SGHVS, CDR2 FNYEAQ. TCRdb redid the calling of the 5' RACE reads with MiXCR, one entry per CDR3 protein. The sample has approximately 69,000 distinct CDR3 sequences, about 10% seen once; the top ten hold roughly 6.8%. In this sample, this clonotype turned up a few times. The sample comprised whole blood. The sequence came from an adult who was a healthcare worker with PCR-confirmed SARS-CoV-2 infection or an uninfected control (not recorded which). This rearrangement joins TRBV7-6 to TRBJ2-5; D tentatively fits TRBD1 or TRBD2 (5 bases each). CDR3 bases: TGTGCCAGCAGCTTAACCTCCCCTCTCCTAGGGACCCAAGAGACCCAGTACTTC. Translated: CASSLTSPLLGTQETQYF.